A single sample is the source of the 32 T cell receptor beta chains below, sequenced in a study of T cell repertoires in aging, cancer and after chemotherapy. The template was genomic DNA from peripheral blood, not RNA. A mixed TRB-A/B primer pool amplified rearranged TRB by multiplex touch-down PCR. TCRdb re-derived calls from the multiplex PCR reads in MiXCR, one entry per CDR3 protein. The sample contains almost 2,500 distinct CDR3 sequences, about 27% of which appear only once. The sequenced sample consisted of blood. All receptors derive from a human donor in good health.

This clonotype qualifies as large. The chain is built from TRBV6-2 or TRBV6-3 and TRBJ1-2; D is perhaps TRBD1 (6 bases). Germline V gene lookup returns CDR1 MNHEY and CDR2 SVGEGT. V was pared by 6 bases and J by 8 bases, with 19 bases between. The CDR3 is made up of 14 amino acids. CDR3 nucleotides: TGTGCCAGCAGGCAACAGGCAGGGGTACGCGGCTACACCTTC. Protein product: CASRQQAGVRGYTF.

This clonotype was observed a single time. This may arise from a read error, as a much more abundant clone is one base away. The conserved phenylalanine or tryptophan normally closing the CDR3 is absent here, so this likely arose from a read error. The V call is TRBV12-3 or TRBV12-4, the J call TRBJ2-5, with D tentatively TRBD1 (6 bases). The CDR3 length is 18 residues. Trimming stripped 1 base from V and 7 bases from J, with 25 bases between. The CDR3 protein is CASSLGQQGRGAGGTQYL. CDR3 bases: TGTGCCAGCAGTTTAGGGCAACAGGGAAGGGGTGCTGGGGGGACCCAGTACTTA.

Relative to its sample, this clonotype is medium-sized (0.01 to 0.1%). J is TRBJ1-1 and V is TRBV29-1; no definite D call. Germline V lookup: CDR1 SQVTM, CDR2 ANQGSEA. The CDR3 runs to 13 residues. V gave up 7 bases and J gave up 1 base, with 13 bases separating them. Here the CDR3 reads CSASNAGNTEAFF. As DNA, the CDR3 is TGCAGCGCATCGAACGCCGGGAACACTGAAGCTTTCTTT.

This clonotype was observed once. A much bigger clone sits one base away, suggesting this may be a read error. This CDR3 is CASSPGAGGPQHF. CDR3 nucleotides: TGTGCCAGCAGCCCAGGCGCGGGCGGGCCCCAGCATTTT. The V call is TRBV7-3, the J call TRBJ1-5; no definite D call. V was clipped by 5 bases and J by 9 bases, with 14 bases between them. The length of the CDR3 is 13 residues. Germline values: CDR1 SGHTA, CDR2 FQGTGA.

V and J are TRBV6-1 and TRBJ1-6, with TRBD1 identical over 8 bases. The germline gives CDR1 MNHNS, CDR2 SASEGT. The ends lost 4 bases at V and 7 bases at J; junction bases unmatched: 3. The CDR3 length is 14 residues. The CDR3 coding sequence is TGTGCCAGCAGTGCGGGACAGGAGAATTCACCCCTCCACTTT. This sequence encodes CASSAGQENSPLHF.

This clonotype is medium-sized by share. The J gene is TRBJ2-7, the V gene TRBV30; D is perhaps TRBD1 (5 bases). There are 12 residues in the CDR3. Germline V gene sequence: CDR1 GTSNPN, CDR2 SVGIG (reference sequence). With 4 bases removed from V and 6 bases from J, the gap between germline ends came to 13 bases. Here the CDR3 DNA reads TGTGCCTGGAACCAGGGCATTTCCGAGCAGTACTTC. Its protein is CAWNQGISEQYF.

This clonotype is deemed medium-sized. V is TRBV7-2 and J is TRBJ1-5, with unresolved D. CDR1 is SGHTA, CDR2 FQGNSA, per germline. Trimming took 0 bases from V and 0 from J, leaving 9 bases between them. CDR3 size: 16 residues. The CDR3 bases are TGTGCCAGCAGCTTAGCGTGGAGTAATAGCAATCAGCCCCAGCATTTT. Its protein is CASSLAWSNSNQPQHF.

With regard to this clonotype: This may arise from a read error, as a much more abundant clone is one base away. Likely a read error: the CDR3 ends without its conserved phenylalanine or tryptophan. The chain combines TRBV20-1 with TRBJ1-3; 9 positions agree with TRBD1. The CDR3 totals 16 residues. CDR1 DFQATT and CDR2 SNEGSKA come from the germline V gene (reference sequence). The J segment lost 0 bases and the V segment lost 4 bases, leaving 7 bases of the junction unmatched. CDR3 in amino acids: CSATAPGQGSGNTIYS. The CDR3 DNA is TGCAGTGCTACTGCCCCGGGACAGGGCTCTGGAAACACCATATATTCT.

The V gene is TRBV11-3, the J gene TRBJ2-7; 9 bases are shared with TRBD2. CDR1 SGHNT and CDR2 YENEEA come from the germline V gene. The CDR3 has 15 residues. The junction had 6 bases not matched to a gene; V was cut back by 1 base and J by 5 bases. The CDR3 spells CASSLVAGGLDEQYF. The CDR3 DNA is TGTGCCAGCAGCTTAGTGGCGGGGGGGCTGGACGAGCAGTACTTC. The full variable domain, with the rest looked up from reference TRBV11-3 and TRBJ2-7, is EAGVVQSPRYKIIEKKQPVAFWCNPISGHNTLYWYLQNLGQGPELLIRYENEEAVDDSQLPKDRFSAERLKGVDSTLKIQPAELGDSAVYLCASSLVAGGLDEQYFGPGTRLTVT.

About this clonotype: Being one base from a much bigger clone, this may be a read error. V usage is TRBV11-1 and J usage is TRBJ2-1; D not certain. The ends were cut back, 7 bases at V and 4 bases at J, with 14 bases in the middle. The CDR3 consists of 14 residues. Per the germline V gene, CDR1 is SGHAT and CDR2 is FQDESV (reference sequence). The CDR3: CASIVRQEYNEQFF. The CDR3, as DNA: TGTGCCAGCATAGTTAGGCAGGAGTACAATGAGCAGTTCTTC.

This clonotype is judged medium-sized. The J gene is TRBJ1-5, the V gene TRBV2, with TRBD1 matching over 9 bases. Per the germline V gene, CDR1 is SNHLY and CDR2 is FYNNEI. The CDR3 has 15 residues. V shed 6 bases and J 4 bases; nucleotides not matched to a gene: 7. DNA for the CDR3: TGTGCCAGCAGGGGGACAGGGCTACCGAATCAGCCCCAGCATTTT. Its protein is CASRGTGLPNQPQHF.

This clonotype counts as medium-sized (0.01 to 0.1%). The chain joins TRBV5-1 to TRBJ2-7; D possibly corresponds to TRBD1 (7 bases). Deletions cut 4 bases from V and 2 bases from J, with 19 bases between. Germline V gene data show CDR1 as SGHRS and CDR2 as YFSETQ. The CDR3 covers 16 residues. As DNA, the CDR3 is TGCGCCAGCAGCCCAACTCGACAGGGAGGTCCCTACGAGCAGTACTTC. It translates to CASSPTRQGGPYEQYF.

In its sample, this clonotype is medium-sized (0.01 to 0.1%). This rearrangement joins TRBV6-2 or TRBV6-3 to TRBJ2-1; 13 bases match TRBD2. The ends lost 5 bases at V and 4 bases at J; junction bases unmatched: 17. The CDR3 is 20 residues long. Looked up from germline, CDR1 is MNHEY and CDR2 is SVGEGT. The chain's CDR3 is CASSPSKGSWGLAGYNEQFF. The CDR3 nucleotides are TGTGCCAGCAGTCCCTCTAAGGGATCGTGGGGACTAGCGGGGTACAATGAGCAGTTCTTC.

By proportion, this clonotype is medium-sized. The rearrangement links TRBV15 to TRBJ2-1; TRBD2 matches at 9 bases. V was pared by 0 bases and J by 8 bases, with 5 bases of the junction left unmatched. This CDR3 region has 15 residues. Germline CDR1 is LNHNV and CDR2 is YYDKDF (reference sequence). CDR3 amino acids: CATSRERGGVDEQFF. The CDR3 region has the DNA TGTGCCACCAGCAGAGAGCGGGGGGGCGTGGATGAGCAGTTCTTC.

Judged by abundance, this clonotype is medium-sized. This chain connects TRBV20-1 to TRBJ2-7; 7 bases are a match to TRBD1. V was clipped by 2 bases and J by 6 bases; unmatched bases: 7. The germline V gene has CDR1 DFQATT and CDR2 SNEGSKA (reference sequence). The CDR3 consists of 13 residues. Here the CDR3 reads CSARTGATIEQYF. The DNA of the CDR3 is TGCAGTGCTAGAACAGGGGCCACTATCGAGCAGTACTTC.

This clonotype is classed as large. This CDR3 reads CASRPNGQGRDTF. Written as DNA, the CDR3 is TGTGCCAGCAGGCCTAATGGACAGGGACGGGACACCTTC. The chain links TRBV6-5 to TRBJ1-2; 8 bases fit TRBD1. Unmatched junction bases numbered 12, after V lost 6 bases and J lost 12 bases. Germline-derived CDR1 and CDR2 are MNHEY and SVGAGI. The CDR3 is 13 residues long.

This clonotype qualifies as medium-sized (0.01 to 0.1%). The genes are TRBV27 and TRBJ1-1; D may be TRBD1 (5 bases). Germline CDR1 reads MNHEY; CDR2 reads SMNVEV (reference sequence). V dropped 4 bases and J dropped 4 bases, with 16 bases sitting between them. The CDR3 is 15 amino acids. The CDR3 DNA sequence: TGTGCCAGCAGTTCCGACGGGGGGAGGGGCACTGAAGCTTTCTTT. Translation: CASSSDGGRGTEAFF.

Within the sample, this clonotype is large. The chain joins TRBV19 to TRBJ2-7; 9 bases match TRBD1. CDR1 is LNHDA, CDR2 SQIVND, per germline (reference sequence). The CDR3 sequence is 13 residues long. V shed 6 bases and J 3 bases; nucleotides not matched to a gene: 3. This CDR3 reads CASRGQGSYEQYF. CDR3 nucleotides: TGTGCCAGTAGGGGACAGGGAAGCTACGAGCAGTACTTC.

Details on this clonotype: One junction end disagrees with the germline gene, perhaps due to a read error. The rearrangement uses TRBV4-3 and TRBJ2-1; D is unclear. Germline CDR1 LGHNA, CDR2 YSLEER. There are 13 residues in the CDR3. The CDR3 reads CASSFGPPDEQFF. Here the CDR3 DNA reads TGTGCCAGCAGTTTTGGACCACCCGACGAGCAGTTCTTC.

On this clonotype itself: A read error may be the cause here, since a much bigger clone is one base away. This sequence joins TRBV2 and TRBJ1-2, with 8 bases lining up with TRBD1. This CDR3 region has 13 residues. Germline-derived CDR1 and CDR2 are SNHLY and FYNNEI. V shed 4 bases and J 2 bases; nucleotides not matched to a gene: 0. The CDR3 DNA reads TGTGCCAGCAGTGGGACAGGGAACTATGGCTACACCTTC. Translation gives CASSGTGNYGYTF.

This clonotype is labeled large (0.1 to 1%). The chain employs TRBV6-2 or TRBV6-3 and TRBJ2-7; D might be TRBD2 (6 bases). The V gene's germline CDR1 is MNHEY and CDR2 SVGEGT. V was trimmed by 0 bases and J by 5 bases, leaving 11 bases between them. The CDR3 is 14 residues long. The CDR3 is CASSYSGTSHEQYF. Here the CDR3 DNA reads TGTGCCAGCAGTTACTCGGGCACTAGCCACGAGCAGTACTTC.

This clonotype has a handful of counts. The rearrangement joins TRBV2 to TRBJ1-4, with D perhaps TRBD1 (5 bases). The CDR3 is 12 amino acids. The V end lost 5 bases, the J end lost 10 bases, and 11 bases lay between the germline ends. Germline V gene lookup returns CDR1 SNHLY and CDR2 FYNNEI. CDR3 sequence (DNA): TGTGCCAGCAGTTACCAGGGAGGAAAACTGTTTTTT. It is translated as CASSYQGGKLFF.

The rearrangement joins TRBV5-6 to TRBJ2-1, with 13 bases that match TRBD2. V was clipped by 6 bases and J by 10 bases; unmatched bases: 10. Germline V CDR1 and CDR2: SGHDT, YYEEEE. CDR3 length: 15 amino acids. As DNA, the CDR3 is TGTGCCAGCACCTTTACTAGCGGGGGGGCCTGGGAGCAGTTCTTC. Its protein is CASTFTSGGAWEQFF.

This chain connects TRBV19 to TRBJ2-6; D gene uncertain. CDR3 size: 15 residues. Trimming took off 8 bases at V and 0 bases at J, with 11 bases between the two ends. Germline values: CDR1 LNHDA, CDR2 SQIVND (reference sequence). The CDR3 bases are TGTGCCAGTCAAGGACCGTTCTCTGGGGCCAACGTCCTGACTTTC. Its translation is CASQGPFSGANVLTF.

This clonotype is large by share. This chain's CDR3 is CASSYWTGNQPQHF. For the CDR3, the DNA is TGTGCCAGCAGTTACTGGACAGGTAATCAGCCCCAGCATTTT. The chain links TRBV6-6 to TRBJ1-5; 7 bases align to TRBD1. CDR3 length: 14 amino acids. V dropped 1 base and J dropped 4; count of bases not matched to a gene: 1. Germline V gene lookup returns CDR1 MNHNY and CDR2 SVGAGI (reference sequence).

By share, this clonotype counts as medium-sized (0.01 to 0.1%). This chain connects TRBV12-3 or TRBV12-4 to TRBJ1-5, with TRBD1 as a possible D gene (5 bases). V was cut by 3 bases and J by 5 bases, with 14 bases left in between. The CDR3 is 15 residues long. CDR3 region: CASSLFAGTDQPQHF. The CDR3 nucleotides are TGTGCCAGCAGTTTGTTTGCAGGGACCGATCAGCCCCAGCATTTT.

Worth noting for this clonotype: A much larger clone is a single base away; this may be a read error. J is TRBJ2-7 and V is TRBV7-6; no clear D. CDR1 and CDR2 from the germline V gene are SGHVS and FNYEAQ. The CDR3 covers 13 residues. Trimming took off 1 base at V and 7 bases at J, with 11 bases between the two ends. The CDR3 region is CASSLGVEQEQYF. The CDR3 region has the DNA TGTGCCAGCAGCTTAGGGGTGGAGCAGGAGCAGTACTTC.

J is TRBJ2-3 and V is TRBV2, with TRBD2 matching 7 bases. V lost 6 bases to trimming and J lost 0 bases; unmatched junction nucleotides: 9. This CDR3 has 16 residues. Germline CDR1 and CDR2: SNHLY and FYNNEI. CDR3 residues: CASRPWGGSSTDTQYF. Here the CDR3 DNA reads TGTGCCAGCAGGCCCTGGGGAGGGTCTAGCACAGATACGCAGTATTTT.

This clonotype is termed medium-sized. The chain is built from TRBV7-2 and TRBJ1-1; tentative D call: TRBD1 (6 bases). The V end lost 3 bases, the J end lost 4 bases, and 12 bases lay between the germline ends. CDR3 length equals 14 residues. Germline-derived CDR1 and CDR2 are SGHTA and FQGNSA. Here the CDR3 reads CASSFTGAGTEAFF. For the CDR3, the DNA is TGTGCCAGCAGCTTTACGGGGGCGGGCACTGAAGCTTTCTTT.

By frequency in the sample, this clonotype is medium-sized. This chain connects TRBV28 to TRBJ1-2; D unresolved. V was shortened by 2 bases and J by 4 bases, with 11 bases between the two germline ends. The CDR3 covers 14 residues. Germline V gene data show CDR1 as MDHEN and CDR2 as SYDVKM. CDR3 in DNA: TGTGCCAGCAGTTTACGAAGGGTTAGCTATGGCTACACCTTC. It encodes CASSLRRVSYGYTF.

The chain uses TRBV5-1 and TRBJ1-2; D call uncertain. CDR3 length: 13 residues. The germline V gene has CDR1 SGHRS and CDR2 YFSETQ. Trimming shortened V by 0 bases and J by 8 bases, and 11 bases separated the two germline ends. The CDR3 DNA follows: TGCGCCAGCAGCTTGGTTCCGCCGGAGGGCTACACCTTC. Its translation: CASSLVPPEGYTF.

The J gene is TRBJ2-7, the V gene TRBV5-8; 8 nucleotides align to TRBD1. Germline V gene data show CDR1 as SGHTS and CDR2 as YDEGEE. The CDR3 contains 15 residues. V was clipped by 0 bases and J by 2 bases; unmatched bases: 4. The CDR3 region is CASSLGQGLTYEQYF. The CDR3, as DNA: TGTGCCAGCAGCTTGGGACAGGGGCTTACCTACGAGCAGTACTTC.